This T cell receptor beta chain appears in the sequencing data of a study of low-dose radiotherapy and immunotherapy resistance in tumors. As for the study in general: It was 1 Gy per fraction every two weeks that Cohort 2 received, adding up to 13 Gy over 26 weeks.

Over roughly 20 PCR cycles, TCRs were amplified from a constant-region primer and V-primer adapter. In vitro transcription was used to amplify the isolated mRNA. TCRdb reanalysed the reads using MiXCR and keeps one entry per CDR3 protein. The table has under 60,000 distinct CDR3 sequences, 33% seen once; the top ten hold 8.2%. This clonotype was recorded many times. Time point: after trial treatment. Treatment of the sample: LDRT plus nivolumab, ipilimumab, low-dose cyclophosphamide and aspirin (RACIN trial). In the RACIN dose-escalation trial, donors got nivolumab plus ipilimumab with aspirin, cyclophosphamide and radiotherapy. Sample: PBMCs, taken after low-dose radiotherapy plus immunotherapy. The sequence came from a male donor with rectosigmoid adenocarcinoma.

CDR3: CASSPGPREQYF. CDR3 DNA sequence: TGTGCCAGCAGCCCGGGGCCGAGGGAGCAGTACTTC. J is TRBJ2-7 and V is TRBV6-5, with D perhaps matching TRBD1 or TRBD2 (5 bases each). Germline V lookup: CDR1 MNHEY, CDR2 SVGAGI. The CDR3 contains 12 residues. V was cut by 6 bases and J by 7 bases, with 13 bases left in between.